The table lists the clone carrying this TCR beta chain with a few counts. This record belongs to a study of blood T cell repertoires in COVID-19. Study context: Italy, Spain and the United States were the sources of the convalescent and acute COVID-19 samples. The cDNA or gDNA used as material had been derived from T cells, B-cell-depleted T cells, or PBMCs.

As handled by the study authors: Nucleated cell number was recorded as an estimate derived from reference gene primer amplification. Some clones are missing from TCRdb's copy, which holds only in-frame ones; the method was immunoSEQ multiplex PCR. The D gene and trimming were derived from the DNA, and the V and J assignments and clone size from that table. The sample yields about 40,000 clones, approximately 91% seen once. This CDR3 contains 14 residues. V gave up 6 bases and J gave up 6 bases; unmatched junction bases: 8. In germline, CDR1 is SGHAT, CDR2 FQDESV (reference sequence). This chain connects TRBV11-1 to TRBJ2-7; 10 bases align to TRBD2. The receptor's source is a man aged 60-69 years with active COVID-19. The sample comprised peripheral blood. The CDR3 is CASRYGTSAPEQYF. CDR3 coding DNA: TGTGCCAGCAGGTACGGGACTAGCGCTCCCGAGCAGTACTTC.